The next 18 T cell receptor beta chains were all read from a single sample in a study of CXCR3-negative and CXCR3-positive naive CD8 T cells. Study results and caveats: Naive cells with CXCR3 showed TRB CDR3s that were more hydrophobic than those in CXCR3-negative naive cells.

It was by 5' RACE with UMI labels that the TRB cDNA libraries were prepared. TCRdb re-analyzed the 5' RACE reads; it lists each CDR3 protein once, without DNA. The sample holds some 99,000 distinct CDR3 sequences. These receptors have no known antigen. Sequencing was performed on naive CXCR3+ CD8+ T cells from blood. Sample subset: CD45RO-CCR7+CD27+CD95- naive CD8+ T cells expressing CXCR3 (TNR3+). Receptors originate from a human donor in good health. Some clones in this sample may be carry-over from other donors' samples.

CDR3 loop: CAISQDASGANVLTF. The chain carries TRBV4-2 and TRBJ2-6. The CDR3 consists of 15 residues. Germline assignment: CDR1 LGHNA and CDR2 YNFKEQ.

This chain joins TRBV5-5 and TRBJ2-7; the TRBD2 assignment by TCRdb is unverifiable without DNA. Germline CDR1 and CDR2: SGHKS and YYEKEE (reference sequence). This CDR3 has 15 residues. The CDR3 loop is CASTLSRGGPYEQYF.

The chain links TRBV4-1 to TRBJ2-3; the D call of TRBD1 rests on TCRdb alone, since no DNA is present to check it. Germline V lookup: CDR1 MGHRA, CDR2 YSYEKL. The CDR3 is made up of 14 amino acids. The CDR3: CASSQDGGGDTQYF.

The V gene is TRBV4-3, the J gene TRBJ1-3; with no DNA, the TCRdb D assignment of TRBD1 cannot be verified. Germline V CDR1 and CDR2: LGHNA, YSLEER. CDR3 size: 18 residues. The CDR3 sequence is CASSQDWGQISSGNTIYF.

This sequence joins TRBV12-3 or TRBV12-4 and TRBJ2-7. The length of the CDR3 is 13 residues. CDR3 region: CASRGSYTYEQYF.

This chain uses TRBV27 with TRBJ2-3; the D call from TCRdb, TRBD1, cannot be confirmed without DNA. Germline V lookup: CDR1 MNHEY, CDR2 SMNVEV (reference sequence). The CDR3 length is 15 residues. CDR3 in amino acids: CASGTRGAGTDTQYF.

The chain has TRBV4-1 and TRBJ2-1. The CDR3 contains 14 residues. Per the germline V gene, CDR1 is MGHRA and CDR2 is YSYEKL. The CDR3 sequence: CASSQGVGSYEQFF.

The V gene is TRBV29-1, the J gene TRBJ2-3; TCRdb calls TRBD2, which cannot be checked without DNA. This CDR3 comprises 14 residues. CDR1 and CDR2 from the germline V gene are SQVTM and ANQGSEA. The CDR3 loop is CSVLREVESDTQYF.

The genes are TRBV4-3 and TRBJ1-2; TCRdb designates TRBD1, a call that cannot be tested without DNA. The CDR3 is made up of 16 amino acids. Germline CDR1 LGHNA, CDR2 YSLEER. The chain's CDR3 is CASSQGRSGANYGYTF.

The genes are TRBV20-1 and TRBJ2-5; TCRdb gives TRBD1 as the D gene, but with no DNA this cannot be confirmed. Looked up from germline, CDR1 is DFQATT and CDR2 is SNEGSKA (reference sequence). The CDR3 covers 16 residues. CDR3 sequence reads: CSARDSAGGSMETQYF.

V is TRBV5-5 and J is TRBJ2-1; TCRdb's D gene call, TRBD2, goes unchecked for lack of DNA. Germline-derived CDR1 and CDR2 are SGHKS and YYEKEE (reference sequence). There are 14 residues in the CDR3. The chain's CDR3 is CASTRGGRDNEQFF. The whole variable domain, filled in from reference TRBV5-5 and TRBJ2-1, reads DAGVTQSPTHLIKTRGQQVTLRCSPISGHKSVSWYQQVLGQGPQFIFQYYEKEERGRGNFPDRFSARQFPNYSSELNVNALLLGDSALYLCASTRGGRDNEQFFGPGTRLTVL.

The chain carries TRBV4-1 and TRBJ2-5; TCRdb returns TRBD1, unconfirmable since there is no DNA. Germline-derived CDR1 and CDR2 are MGHRA and YSYEKL. The CDR3 has 15 amino acids. CDR3 region: CASSQGTGPQETQYF.

This chain's CDR3 is CSASPLRSGSDGDEQYF. V and J are TRBV20-1 and TRBJ2-7; the D gene TCRdb calls, TRBD2, cannot be checked with no DNA. This CDR3 region has 17 residues. Germline-derived CDR1 and CDR2 are DFQATT and SNEGSKA (reference sequence).

The chain carries TRBV6-2 or TRBV6-3 and TRBJ2-7; absent DNA, TCRdb's TRBD1 call cannot be checked. The CDR3 sequence is 13 residues long. CDR1 is MNHEY, CDR2 SVGEGT, per germline. CDR3 protein: CASSSGHLYEQYF.

This sequence joins TRBV5-1 and TRBJ2-7; the D call of TRBD2 rests on TCRdb alone, since no DNA is present to check it. This CDR3 comprises 15 residues. Looked up from germline, CDR1 is SGHRS and CDR2 is YFSETQ. CDR3 in amino acids: CASSLVGGGAVEQYF.

V usage is TRBV14 and J usage is TRBJ2-1. Germline loops: CDR1 SGHDN, CDR2 FVKESK. CDR3 length: 15 residues. The CDR3 sequence is CASSHGWAKDNEQFF. The full variable domain, completed using reference TRBV14 and TRBJ2-1, is EAGVTQFPSHSVIEKGQTVTLRCDPISGHDNLYWYRRVMGKEIKFLLHFVKESKQDESGMPNNRFLAERTGGTYSTLKVQPAELEDSGVYFCASSHGWAKDNEQFFGPGTRLTVL.

The chain combines TRBV6-5 with TRBJ2-2; absent DNA, TCRdb's TRBD2 call cannot be checked. The CDR3 is 17 residues long. The germline gives CDR1 MNHEY, CDR2 SVGAGI. CDR3 protein: CASSYYGDWPPGGELFF.

The rearrangement joins TRBV7-9 to TRBJ2-5; lacking DNA, the TRBD1 call made by TCRdb goes unchecked. Germline V gene data show CDR1 as SEHNR and CDR2 as FQNEAQ (reference sequence). The CDR3 covers 15 residues. The CDR3 loop reads CASSETGQNQETQYF.